The entry below describes one TCR beta chain. Its cognate antigen is unknown. This CDR3 contains 14 residues. The ends lost 5 bases at V and 6 bases at J; junction bases unmatched: 5. The germline V gene encodes CDR1 SGHNT and CDR2 YENEEA. This sample was taken from a study of T cell responses to AZD1222 COVID-19 vaccine. Study overall: Whether given at about 4 or about 12 weeks, second doses were pooled. Notes on the study in general: Seropositivity was recorded at baseline in only six AZD1222 recipients. In a largely white British group with more females than males, clonal diversity was possibly underestimated. Receipt of two AZD1222 doses was followed by a rise in Spike-specific TCR breadth and depth.

Profiling relied on immunoSEQ multiplex PCR, and the TCRdb table lists in-frame clones only, not all of them. The data show fewer than 130,000 clones, 90% to 95% seen once. The chain has TRBV11-3 and TRBJ2-3, with 10 bases fitting TRBD2. This receptor was taken from an adult in good health. Sample: peripheral blood, taken on day 0 of AZD1222 vaccination. The CDR3 DNA reads as TGTGCCAGCAGCCCAGCGGGAGGGCCGGATACGCAGTATTTT. Translation gives CASSPAGGPDTQYF.